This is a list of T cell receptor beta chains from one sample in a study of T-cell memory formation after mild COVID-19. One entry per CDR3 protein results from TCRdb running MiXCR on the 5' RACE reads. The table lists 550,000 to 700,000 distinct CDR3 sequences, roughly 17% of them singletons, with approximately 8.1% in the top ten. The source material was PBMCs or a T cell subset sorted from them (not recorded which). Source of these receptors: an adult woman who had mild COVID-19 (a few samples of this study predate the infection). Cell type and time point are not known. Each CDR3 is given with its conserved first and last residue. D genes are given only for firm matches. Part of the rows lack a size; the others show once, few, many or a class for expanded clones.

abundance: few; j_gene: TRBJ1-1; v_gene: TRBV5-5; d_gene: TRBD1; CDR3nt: TGTGCCAGCAGCTACCGGGACAGGGGGGCTGAAGCTTTCTTT; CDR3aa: CASSYRDRGAEAFF
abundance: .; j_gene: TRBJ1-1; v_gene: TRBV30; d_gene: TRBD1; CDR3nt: TGTGCCTGGAGGGGACAGTTGAACACTGAAGCTTTCTTT; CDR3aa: CAWRGQLNTEAFF
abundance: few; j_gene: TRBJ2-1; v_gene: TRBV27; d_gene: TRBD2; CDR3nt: TGTGCCAGCAGTTCTCCTCAACTAGCGGGAGTTGACGAGCAGTTCTTC; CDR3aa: CASSSPQLAGVDEQFF
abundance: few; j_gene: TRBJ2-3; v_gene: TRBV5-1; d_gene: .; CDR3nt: TGCGCCAGCAGCTTGAAGGGGCTGGGCACAGATACGCAGTATTTT; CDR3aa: CASSLKGLGTDTQYF
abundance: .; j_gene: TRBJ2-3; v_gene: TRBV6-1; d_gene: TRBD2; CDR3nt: TGTGCCAGCACTCTAAAGGGCCTAGCGGGGACAGATACGCAGTATTTT; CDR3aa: CASTLKGLAGTDTQYF
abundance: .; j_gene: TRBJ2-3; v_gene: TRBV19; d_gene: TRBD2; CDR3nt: TGTGCCAGTAGCTTCCCTAGCGGGACGGATACGCAGTATTTT; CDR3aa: CASSFPSGTDTQYF
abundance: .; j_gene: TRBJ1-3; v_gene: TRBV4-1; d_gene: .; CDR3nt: TGCGCCAGCAGCTACACCGGCGGCACCATATATTTT; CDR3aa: CASSYTGGTIYF
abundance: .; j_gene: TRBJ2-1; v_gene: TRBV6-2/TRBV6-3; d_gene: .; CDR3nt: TGTGCCAGCAGTGTCGGGACAATGGGTGAGCAGTTCTTC; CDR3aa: CASSVGTMGEQFF
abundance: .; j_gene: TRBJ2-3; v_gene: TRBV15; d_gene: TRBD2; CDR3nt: TGTGCCACCAGCAGAAACGCGGGGGGGCCAGAAGATACGCAGTATTTT; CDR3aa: CATSRNAGGPEDTQYF
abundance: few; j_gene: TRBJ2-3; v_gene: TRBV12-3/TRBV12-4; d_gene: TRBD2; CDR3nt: TGTGCCAGCAGCGCTGAGGTAGCGGGGGGTCCCACAGATACGCAGTATTTT; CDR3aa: CASSAEVAGGPTDTQYF
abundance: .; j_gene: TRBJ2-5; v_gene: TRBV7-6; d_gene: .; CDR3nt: TGTGCCAGCAGCCGGCCGGGGTCAGGAGAGACCCAGTACTTC; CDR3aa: CASSRPGSGETQYF
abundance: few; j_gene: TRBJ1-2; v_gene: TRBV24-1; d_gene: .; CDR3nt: TGTGCCACCAGTCCGGGGGACTATGGCTACACCTTC; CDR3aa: CATSPGDYGYTF
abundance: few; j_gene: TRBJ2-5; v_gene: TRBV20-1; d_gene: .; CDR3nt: TGCAGTGCTAGAGCCGCCGGGACGGGGTGGGAGACCCAGTACTTC; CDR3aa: CSARAAGTGWETQYF
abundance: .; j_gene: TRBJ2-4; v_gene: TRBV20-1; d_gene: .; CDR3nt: TGCAGTGCTAGCGGCGCGGCAGGAGGTACTCTAGCCAAAAACATTCAGTACTTC; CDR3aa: CSASGAAGGTLAKNIQYF
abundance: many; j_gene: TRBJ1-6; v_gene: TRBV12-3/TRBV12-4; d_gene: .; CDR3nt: TGTGCCAGCAGCTACCGGGACCGGTATAATTCACCCCTCCACTTT; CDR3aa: CASSYRDRYNSPLHF
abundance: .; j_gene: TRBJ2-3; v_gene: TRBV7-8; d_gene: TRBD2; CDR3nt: TGTGCCAGCAGCCCGGGACTAGCGGGAGGCATCGGTCAAGATACGCAGTATTTT; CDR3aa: CASSPGLAGGIGQDTQYF
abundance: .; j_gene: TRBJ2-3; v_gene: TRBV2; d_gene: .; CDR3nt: TGTGCCAGCAGTGTTTCGGGGCGCACAGATACGCAGTATTTT; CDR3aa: CASSVSGRTDTQYF
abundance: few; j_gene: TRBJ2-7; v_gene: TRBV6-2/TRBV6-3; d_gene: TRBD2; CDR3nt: TGTGCCAGCAGGGAAGCGGGGAGGAGCTCCTACGAGCAGTACTTC; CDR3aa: CASREAGRSSYEQYF
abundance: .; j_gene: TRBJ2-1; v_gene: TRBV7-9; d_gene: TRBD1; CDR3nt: TGTGCCAGCAGCCAACCAACGGCGGACAGGTTTTTAGGGCAGTTCTTC; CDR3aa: CASSQPTADRFLGQFF
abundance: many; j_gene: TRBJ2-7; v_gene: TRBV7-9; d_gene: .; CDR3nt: TGTGCCAGCAGCCCTTTGGACGAGCAGTACTTC; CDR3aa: CASSPLDEQYF
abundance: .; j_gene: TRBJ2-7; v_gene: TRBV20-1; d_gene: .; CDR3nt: TGCAGCGGCGGGCAGGGAAAGTCCTACGAGCAGTACTTC; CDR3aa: CSGGQGKSYEQYF
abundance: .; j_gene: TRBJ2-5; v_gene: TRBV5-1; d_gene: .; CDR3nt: TGCGCCAGCACGTGGCAGGGGGGTCAAGAGACCCAGTACTTC; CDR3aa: CASTWQGGQETQYF
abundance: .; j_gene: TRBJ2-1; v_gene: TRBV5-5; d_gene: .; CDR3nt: TGTGCCAGCACCGACAGGGAGGGCTCCTACAATGAGCAGTTCTTC; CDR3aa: CASTDREGSYNEQFF
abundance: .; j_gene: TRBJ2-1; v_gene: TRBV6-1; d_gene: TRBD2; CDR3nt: TGTGCCAGCAGTGAAGGCCCTAGCGGGGGCATCAATGAGCAGTTCTTC; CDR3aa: CASSEGPSGGINEQFF
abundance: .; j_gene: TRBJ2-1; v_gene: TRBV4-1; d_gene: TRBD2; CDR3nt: TGCGCCAGCAGCCAAGAGAAGGGTGGGCTAGCGGGGGACAATGAGCAGTTCTTC; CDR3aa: CASSQEKGGLAGDNEQFF
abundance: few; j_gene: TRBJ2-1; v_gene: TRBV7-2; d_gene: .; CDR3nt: TGTGCCAGCAGCTTAGTACTCAGCTCCTACAATGAGCAGTTCTTC; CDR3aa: CASSLVLSSYNEQFF
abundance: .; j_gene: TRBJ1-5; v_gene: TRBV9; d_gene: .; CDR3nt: TGTGCCAGCAGCGTAGAGGCCCAGAATCAGCCCCAGCATTTT; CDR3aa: CASSVEAQNQPQHF
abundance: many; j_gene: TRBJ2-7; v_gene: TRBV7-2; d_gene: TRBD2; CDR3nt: TGTGCCAGCAGCTTTAGCGGGGGGAAATCCTACGAGCAGTACTTC; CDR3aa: CASSFSGGKSYEQYF
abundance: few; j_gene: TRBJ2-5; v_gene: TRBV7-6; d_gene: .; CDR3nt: TGTGCCAGCAGCTTCAGCAGCGCCCAAGAGACCCAGTACTTC; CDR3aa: CASSFSSAQETQYF
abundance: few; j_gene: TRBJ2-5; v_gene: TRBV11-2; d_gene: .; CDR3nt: TGTGCCAGCAGCGCGATGAGGGGGGGGACAGTCATAGAGACCCAGTACTTC; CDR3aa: CASSAMRGGTVIETQYF
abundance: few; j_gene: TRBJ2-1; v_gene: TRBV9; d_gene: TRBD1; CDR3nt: TGTGCCAGCAGCGCTGGACAGGGGAACCCAATCGAGCAGTTCTTC; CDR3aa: CASSAGQGNPIEQFF
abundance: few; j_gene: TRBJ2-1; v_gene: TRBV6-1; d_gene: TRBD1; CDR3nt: TGTGCCAGCAGTACCCGACAGGGGGCCTACAATGAGCAGTTCTTC; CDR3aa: CASSTRQGAYNEQFF
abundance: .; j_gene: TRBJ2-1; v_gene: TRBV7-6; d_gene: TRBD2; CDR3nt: TGTGCCAGCAGCCCTCGACTAGCGGGGGCTCCTTGGGATGAGCAGTTCTTC; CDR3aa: CASSPRLAGAPWDEQFF
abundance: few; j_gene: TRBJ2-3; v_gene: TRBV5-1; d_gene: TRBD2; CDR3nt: TGCGCCAGCAGAAAAGCGGGAGGGCCAGATACGCAGTATTTT; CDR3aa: CASRKAGGPDTQYF
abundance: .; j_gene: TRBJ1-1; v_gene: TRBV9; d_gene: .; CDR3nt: TGTGCCAGCAGCGCTACGGATGGGGACCAGAACACTGAAGCTTTCTTT; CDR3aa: CASSATDGDQNTEAFF
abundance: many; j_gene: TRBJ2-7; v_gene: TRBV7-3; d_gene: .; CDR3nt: TGTGCCAGCAGCTTAGGGACGGCTGAGTTCTACGAGCAGTACTTC; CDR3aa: CASSLGTAEFYEQYF
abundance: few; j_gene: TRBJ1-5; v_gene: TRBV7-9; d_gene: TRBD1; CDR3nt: TGTGCCACCTCGGGGACAGGGGGTTATCAGCCCCAGCATTTT; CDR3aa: CATSGTGGYQPQHF
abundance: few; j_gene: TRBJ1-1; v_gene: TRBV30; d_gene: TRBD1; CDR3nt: TGTGCCTGGAGTAGTCAGGGGGCGAGTACTGAAGCTTTCTTT; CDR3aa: CAWSSQGASTEAFF
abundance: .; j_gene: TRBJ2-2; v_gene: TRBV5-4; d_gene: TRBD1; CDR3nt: TGTGCCAGCAGCTCCCGGACAGGGGCCAACACCGGGGAGCTGTTTTTT; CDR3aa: CASSSRTGANTGELFF
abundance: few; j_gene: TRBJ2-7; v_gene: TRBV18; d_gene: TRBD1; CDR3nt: TGTGCCAGCTCACCACGGGACAGGAAAATATACGAGCAGTACTTC; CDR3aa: CASSPRDRKIYEQYF
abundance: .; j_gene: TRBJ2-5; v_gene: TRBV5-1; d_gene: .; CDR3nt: TGCGCCAGCAGTGTTCAGGGGCTCGTGGAGACCCAGTACTTC; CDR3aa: CASSVQGLVETQYF
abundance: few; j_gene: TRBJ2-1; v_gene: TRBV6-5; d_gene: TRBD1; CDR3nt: TGTGCCAGCAGCCCGGACAGGGGCAGGGGCAATGAGCAGTTCTTC; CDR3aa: CASSPDRGRGNEQFF
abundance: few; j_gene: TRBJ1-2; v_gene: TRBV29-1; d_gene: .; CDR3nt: TGCAGCGTTGTGGACGGTAACTATGGCTACACCTTC; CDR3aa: CSVVDGNYGYTF
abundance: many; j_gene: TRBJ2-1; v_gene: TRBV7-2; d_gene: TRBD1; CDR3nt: TGTGCCAGCAGCTTAAAACCGGGACAGGGGGGCAATGAGCAGTTCTTC; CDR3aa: CASSLKPGQGGNEQFF
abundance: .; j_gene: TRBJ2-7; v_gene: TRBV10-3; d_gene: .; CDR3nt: TGTGCCATTTCTCGAGATGGGACTCAAGACTCCTACGAGCAGTACTTC; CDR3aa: CAISRDGTQDSYEQYF
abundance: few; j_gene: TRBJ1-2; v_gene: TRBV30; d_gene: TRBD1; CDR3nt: TGTGCCTGGAGACGGGACAGTGTTGGCTACACCTTC; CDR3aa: CAWRRDSVGYTF
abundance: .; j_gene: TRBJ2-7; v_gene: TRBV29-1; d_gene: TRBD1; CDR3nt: TGCAGCGTGAACAGGGGGCAAAGGGAGCAGTACTTC; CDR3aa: CSVNRGQREQYF
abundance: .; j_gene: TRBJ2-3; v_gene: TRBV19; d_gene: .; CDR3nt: TGTGCCAGTAGTATGCTACAGTCTAGCACAGATACGCAGTATTTT; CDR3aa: CASSMLQSSTDTQYF
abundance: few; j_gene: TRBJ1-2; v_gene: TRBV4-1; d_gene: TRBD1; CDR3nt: TGCGCCAGCAGCCAAGTTGGGGGACAGGGCAACTATGGCTACACCTTC; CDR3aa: CASSQVGGQGNYGYTF
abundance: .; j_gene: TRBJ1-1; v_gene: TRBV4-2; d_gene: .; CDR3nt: TGTGCCAGCAGCCAACGGAGGGGGACTGAAGCTTTCTTT; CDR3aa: CASSQRRGTEAFF
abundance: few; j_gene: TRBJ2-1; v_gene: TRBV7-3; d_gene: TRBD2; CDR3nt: TGTGCCAGCAGCACCACTAGCGGTCCTTATAATGAGCAGTTCTTC; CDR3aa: CASSTTSGPYNEQFF
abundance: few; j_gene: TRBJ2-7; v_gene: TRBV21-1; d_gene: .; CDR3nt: TGTGCCAGCAGAAATGGAAGGTTGCTTACCTACGAGCAGTACTTC; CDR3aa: CASRNGRLLTYEQYF
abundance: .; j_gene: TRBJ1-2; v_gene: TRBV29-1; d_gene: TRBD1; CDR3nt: TGCAGCGTTGAGGGACAGGGACATGGCTACACCTTC; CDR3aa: CSVEGQGHGYTF
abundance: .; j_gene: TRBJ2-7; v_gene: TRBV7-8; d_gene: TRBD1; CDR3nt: TGTGCCAGCAGCTTAGAGGGACAGGGGCCCCCGGGCGAGCAGTACTTC; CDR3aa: CASSLEGQGPPGEQYF